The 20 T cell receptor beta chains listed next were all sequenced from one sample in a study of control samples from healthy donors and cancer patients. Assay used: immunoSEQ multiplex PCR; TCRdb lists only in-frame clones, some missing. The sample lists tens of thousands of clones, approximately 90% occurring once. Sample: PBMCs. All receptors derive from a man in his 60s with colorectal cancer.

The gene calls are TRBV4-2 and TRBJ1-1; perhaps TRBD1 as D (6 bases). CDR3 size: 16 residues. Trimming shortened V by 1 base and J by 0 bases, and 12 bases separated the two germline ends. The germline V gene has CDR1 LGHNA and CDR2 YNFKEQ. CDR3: CASSQARTEMNTEAFF. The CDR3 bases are TGTGCCAGCAGCCAAGCCCGGACAGAGATGAACACTGAAGCTTTCTTT.

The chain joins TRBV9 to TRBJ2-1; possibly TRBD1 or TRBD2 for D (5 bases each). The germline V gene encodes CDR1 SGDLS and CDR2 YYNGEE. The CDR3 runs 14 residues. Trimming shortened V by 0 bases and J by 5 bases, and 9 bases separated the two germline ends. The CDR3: CASSVGGANNEQFF. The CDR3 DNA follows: TGTGCCAGCAGCGTAGGAGGGGCGAACAATGAGCAGTTCTTC. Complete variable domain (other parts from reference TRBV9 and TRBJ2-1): DSGVTQTPKHLITATGQRVTLRCSPRSGDLSVYWYQQSLDQGLQFLIQYYNGEERAKGNILERFSAQQFPDLHSELNLSSLELGDSALYFCASSVGGANNEQFFGPGTRLTVL.

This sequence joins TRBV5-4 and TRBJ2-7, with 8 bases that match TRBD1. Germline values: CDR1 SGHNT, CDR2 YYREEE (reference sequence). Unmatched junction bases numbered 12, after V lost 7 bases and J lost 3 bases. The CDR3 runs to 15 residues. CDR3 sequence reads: CASGQGGGEIYEQYF. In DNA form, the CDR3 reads TGTGCCAGCGGACAGGGCGGCGGTGAAATCTACGAGCAGTACTTC.

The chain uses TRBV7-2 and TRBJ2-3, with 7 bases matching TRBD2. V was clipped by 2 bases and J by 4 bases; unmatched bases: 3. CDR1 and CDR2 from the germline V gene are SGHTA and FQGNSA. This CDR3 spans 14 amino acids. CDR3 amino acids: CASSLQRGPDTQYF. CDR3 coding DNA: TGTGCCAGCAGCTTACAGCGGGGCCCAGATACGCAGTATTTT.

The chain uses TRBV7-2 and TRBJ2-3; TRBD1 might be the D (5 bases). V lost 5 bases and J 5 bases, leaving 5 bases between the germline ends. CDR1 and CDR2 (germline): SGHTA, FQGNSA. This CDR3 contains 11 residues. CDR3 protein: CASSQGDTQYF. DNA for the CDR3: TGTGCCAGCAGCCAGGGAGATACGCAGTATTTT.

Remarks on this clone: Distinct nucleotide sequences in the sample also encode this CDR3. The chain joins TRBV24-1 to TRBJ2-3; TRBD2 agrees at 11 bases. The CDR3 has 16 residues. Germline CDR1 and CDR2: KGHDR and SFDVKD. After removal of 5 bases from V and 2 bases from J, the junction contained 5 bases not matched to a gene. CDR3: CATSVASGGNTDTQYF. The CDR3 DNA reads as TGTGCCACCAGTGTCGCTAGCGGGGGGAACACAGATACGCAGTATTTT.

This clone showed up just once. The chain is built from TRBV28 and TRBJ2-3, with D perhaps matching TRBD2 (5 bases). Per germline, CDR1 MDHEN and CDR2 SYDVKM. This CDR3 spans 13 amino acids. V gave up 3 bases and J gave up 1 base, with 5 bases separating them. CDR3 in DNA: TGTGCCAGCAGTTTGCGGGGCACAGATACGCAGTATTTT. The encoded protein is CASSLRGTDTQYF.

CDR3 in amino acids: CASRQGPYEQYF. The CDR3 DNA sequence: TGTGCCAGCCGTCAGGGGCCCTACGAGCAGTACTTC. The J gene is TRBJ2-7, the V gene TRBV6-5, with D maybe TRBD1 (6 bases). V lost 8 bases, J lost 2 bases, and 10 bases lay in between. The CDR3 totals 12 residues. Germline loops: CDR1 MNHEY, CDR2 SVGAGI.

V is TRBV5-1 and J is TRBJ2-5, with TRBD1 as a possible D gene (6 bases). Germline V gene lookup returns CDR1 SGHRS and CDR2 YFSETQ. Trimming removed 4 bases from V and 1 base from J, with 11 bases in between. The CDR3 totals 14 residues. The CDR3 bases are TGCGCCAGCAGCACCGGACAGCCCCAAGAGACCCAGTACTTC. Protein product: CASSTGQPQETQYF.

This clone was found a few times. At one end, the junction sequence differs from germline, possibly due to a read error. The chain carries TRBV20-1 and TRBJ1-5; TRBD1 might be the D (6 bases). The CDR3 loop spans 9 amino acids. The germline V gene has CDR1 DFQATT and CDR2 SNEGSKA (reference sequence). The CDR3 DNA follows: TGCAGTGCTACGGCCGGGACAAATTTT. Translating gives CSATAGTNF.

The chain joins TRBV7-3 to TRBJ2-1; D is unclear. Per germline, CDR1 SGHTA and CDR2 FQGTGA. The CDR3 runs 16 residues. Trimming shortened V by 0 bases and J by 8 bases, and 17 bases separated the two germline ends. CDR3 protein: CASSLTAFLGGDEQFF. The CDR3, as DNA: TGTGCCAGCAGCTTAACCGCGTTTTTGGGTGGGGATGAGCAGTTCTTC.

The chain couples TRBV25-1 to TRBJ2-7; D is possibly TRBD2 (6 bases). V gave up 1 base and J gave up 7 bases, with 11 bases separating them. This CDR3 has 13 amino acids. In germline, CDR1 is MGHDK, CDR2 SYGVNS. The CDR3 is CASSEWEDKEQYF. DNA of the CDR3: TGTGCCAGCAGTGAATGGGAGGACAAGGAGCAGTACTTC.

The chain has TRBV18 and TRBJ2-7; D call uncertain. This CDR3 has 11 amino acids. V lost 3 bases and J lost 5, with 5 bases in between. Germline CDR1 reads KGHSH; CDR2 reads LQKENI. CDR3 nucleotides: TGTGCCAGCTCACCGACGGACGAGCAGTACTTC. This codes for CASSPTDEQYF.

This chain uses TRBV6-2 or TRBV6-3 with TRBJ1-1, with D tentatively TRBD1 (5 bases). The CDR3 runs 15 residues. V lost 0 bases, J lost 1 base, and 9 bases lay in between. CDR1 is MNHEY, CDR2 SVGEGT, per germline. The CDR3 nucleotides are TGTGCCAGCAGTTACTCGATTCAGGGGAACACTGAAGCTTTCTTT. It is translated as CASSYSIQGNTEAFF.

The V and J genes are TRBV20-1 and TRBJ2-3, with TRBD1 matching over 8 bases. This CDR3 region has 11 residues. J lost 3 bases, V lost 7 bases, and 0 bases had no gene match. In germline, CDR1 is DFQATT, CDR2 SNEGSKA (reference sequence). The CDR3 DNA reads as TGCAGTGGGGACAGGACAGATACGCAGTATTTT. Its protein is CSGDRTDTQYF.

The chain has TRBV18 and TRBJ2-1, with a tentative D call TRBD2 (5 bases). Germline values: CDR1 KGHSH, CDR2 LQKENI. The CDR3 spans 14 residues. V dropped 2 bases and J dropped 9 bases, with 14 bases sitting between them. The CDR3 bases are TGTGCCAGCTCACCAAGTACCCGACGGGGTGAGCAGTTCTTC. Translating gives CASSPSTRRGEQFF.

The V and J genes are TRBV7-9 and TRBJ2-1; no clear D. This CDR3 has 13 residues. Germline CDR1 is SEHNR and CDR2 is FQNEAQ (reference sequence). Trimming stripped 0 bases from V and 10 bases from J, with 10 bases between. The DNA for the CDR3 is TGTGCCAGCAGCTTAGCGTTGGGCGACGAGCAGTTCTTC. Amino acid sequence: CASSLALGDEQFF.

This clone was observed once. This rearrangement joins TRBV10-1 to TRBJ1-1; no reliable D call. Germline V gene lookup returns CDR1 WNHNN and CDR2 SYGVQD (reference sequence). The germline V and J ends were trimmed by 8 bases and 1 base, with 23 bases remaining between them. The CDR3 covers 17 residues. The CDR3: CASPQPRLGRQNTEAFF. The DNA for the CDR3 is TGCGCCAGCCCTCAGCCTAGGCTGGGCAGGCAGAACACTGAAGCTTTCTTT.

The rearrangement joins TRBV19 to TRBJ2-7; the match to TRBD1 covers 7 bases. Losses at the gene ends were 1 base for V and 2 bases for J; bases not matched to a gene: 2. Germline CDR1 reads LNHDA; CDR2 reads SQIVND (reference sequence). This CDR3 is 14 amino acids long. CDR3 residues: CASSIAQGAYEQYF. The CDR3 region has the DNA TGTGCCAGTAGTATAGCCCAGGGGGCCTACGAGCAGTACTTC.

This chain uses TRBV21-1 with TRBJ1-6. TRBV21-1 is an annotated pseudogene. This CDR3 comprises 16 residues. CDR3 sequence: CASSPGGTYVDSPLHF. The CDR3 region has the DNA TGTGCCAGCAGCCCTGGGGGGACCTATGTCGATTCACCCCTCCACTTT.